A selection of T cell receptor beta chains follows, all from one sample in a study of T-cell memory formation after mild COVID-19. Each CDR3 protein gets one entry after TCRdb re-called the 5' RACE reads with MiXCR. The data hold about 560,000 distinct CDR3 sequences, with roughly 17% observed a single time. The sample taken for sequencing was PBMCs or a T cell subset sorted from them (not recorded which). Receptors originate from an adult woman who had mild COVID-19 (a few samples of this study predate the infection). Cell type and time point are not known. CDR3s include the opening cysteine and the closing phenylalanine or tryptophan. The D gene is left open where the match is weak. The size field is filled for only some rows; it gives once, few, many or a size class.

clone_size	v_call	d_call	j_call	cdr3_aa	cdr3_nt
-	TRBV4-3	-	TRBJ2-2	CASSLGARDYTGELFF	TGCGCCAGCAGCCTGGGAGCGCGGGACTACACCGGGGAGCTGTTTTTT
few	TRBV6-6	-	TRBJ1-5	CASSYYGGGNQPQHF	TGTGCCAGCAGTTACTACGGGGGAGGGAATCAGCCCCAGCATTTT
-	TRBV10-3	-	TRBJ2-5	CAISPDQETQYF	TGTGCCATCAGTCCAGACCAAGAGACCCAGTACTTC
-	TRBV24-1	TRBD1	TRBJ2-5	CATSDSGTGGGETQYF	TGTGCCACCAGTGATTCCGGGACAGGGGGAGGAGAGACCCAGTACTTC
many	TRBV4-3	TRBD1	TRBJ2-3	CASSPLPGQLTDTQYF	TGCGCCAGCAGCCCCCTCCCGGGACAGCTCACAGATACGCAGTATTTT
few	TRBV7-2	-	TRBJ1-1	CASSKMGNTEAFF	TGTGCCAGCAGCAAGATGGGGAACACTGAAGCTTTCTTT
few	TRBV29-1	TRBD1	TRBJ1-2	CSAITDRAYGYTF	TGCAGCGCCATCACCGACAGGGCGTATGGCTACACCTTC
few	TRBV30	TRBD2	TRBJ2-1	CAWKGLAGEWFLGEQFF	TGTGCCTGGAAGGGACTAGCGGGAGAGTGGTTTCTGGGTGAGCAGTTCTTC
few	TRBV7-6	TRBD2	TRBJ2-7	CASSLEWSGGVHYEQYF	TGTGCCAGCAGCTTAGAATGGAGCGGGGGGGTCCACTACGAGCAGTACTTC
many	TRBV5-1	TRBD1	TRBJ2-3	CASATGTGDADTQYF	TGCGCCAGCGCCACCGGGACAGGTGATGCAGATACGCAGTATTTT
-	TRBV6-6	-	TRBJ2-1	CASRINANEQFF	TGTGCCAGCAGGATTAATGCAAATGAGCAGTTCTTC
few	TRBV20-1	-	TRBJ2-1	CSARDRLDSYEQFF	TGCAGTGCTAGAGATAGGCTAGACTCTTATGAGCAGTTCTTC
-	TRBV7-6	-	TRBJ2-7	CASSLGADTVFEQYF	TGTGCCAGCAGCTTAGGGGCGGACACCGTATTTGAGCAGTACTTC
few	TRBV7-8	-	TRBJ2-3	CASSPTARNTQYF	TGTGCCAGCAGCCCGACGGCCCGGAATACGCAGTATTTT
-	TRBV19	-	TRBJ2-7	CASSTARYYEQYF	TGTGCCAGTAGTACGGCCCGCTACTACGAGCAGTACTTC
-	TRBV5-1	-	TRBJ2-3	CASSSQSGTDTQYF	TGCGCCAGCAGCTCCCAGTCGGGTACAGATACGCAGTATTTT
few	TRBV5-1	TRBD2	TRBJ2-5	CASSSSGGPEETQYF	TGCGCCAGCAGCTCTAGCGGGGGTCCGGAGGAAACCCAGTACTTC
few	TRBV27	TRBD2	TRBJ2-1	CASVRRGAHYNEQFF	TGTGCCAGCGTGAGGCGGGGGGCACATTACAATGAGCAGTTCTTC
-	TRBV24-1	-	TRBJ2-1	CATSDIPKGRNNEQFF	TGTGCCACCAGTGATATCCCTAAGGGTAGGAACAATGAGCAGTTCTTC
few	TRBV7-6	-	TRBJ2-3	CASSPIQGRTDTQYF	TGTGCCAGCAGCCCAATACAGGGAAGGACAGATACGCAGTATTTT
few	TRBV29-1	TRBD2	TRBJ2-7	CSVNIVAGGAYEQYF	TGCAGCGTTAACATTGTGGCGGGAGGGGCCTACGAGCAGTACTTC
-	TRBV5-4	TRBD1	TRBJ1-2	CASSYQTGDYGYTF	TGTGCCAGCAGCTACCAGACAGGGGACTATGGCTACACCTTC
many	TRBV12-3/TRBV12-4	-	TRBJ2-3	CASSLSDRTISTTDTQYF	TGTGCCAGCAGTTTATCGGATCGGACAATTAGCACCACAGATACGCAGTATTTT
-	TRBV24-1	TRBD1	TRBJ1-5	CATKGQGENQPQHF	TGTGCCACCAAAGGACAGGGTGAGAATCAGCCCCAGCATTTT
-	TRBV6-5	-	TRBJ2-1	CASSPLGGGVYNEQFF	TGTGCCAGCAGCCCTCTTGGGGGCGGCGTATACAATGAGCAGTTCTTC
few	TRBV13	TRBD1	TRBJ1-2	CASSPRDRGRYGYTF	TGTGCCAGCAGCCCCCGGGACAGGGGGCGTTATGGCTACACCTTC
-	TRBV5-1	-	TRBJ2-3	CASSLATVSTDTQYF	TGCGCCAGCAGCTTGGCCACGGTTAGCACAGATACGCAGTATTTT
few	TRBV7-9	TRBD2	TRBJ2-5	CASSQIAGAIQETQYF	TGTGCCAGCAGCCAAATAGCGGGGGCGATTCAAGAGACCCAGTACTTC
many	TRBV18	-	TRBJ1-1	CASSPRGDMNTEAFF	TGTGCCAGCTCACCACGGGGAGACATGAACACTGAAGCTTTCTTT
many	TRBV4-1	TRBD2	TRBJ2-5	CASSHAAGEETQYF	TGCGCCAGCAGCCACGCCGCGGGGGAAGAGACCCAGTACTTC
-	TRBV9	TRBD1	TRBJ2-5	CASSERDRVALETQYF	TGTGCCAGCAGCGAGAGGGACAGGGTAGCTTTGGAGACCCAGTACTTC
-	TRBV20-1	-	TRBJ1-5	CSARGRIYQPQHF	TGCAGTGCTAGGGGACGTATCTATCAGCCCCAGCATTTT
-	TRBV7-9	-	TRBJ2-3	CASSLAAGRNTQYF	TGTGCCAGCAGCTTAGCGGCCGGACGCAATACGCAGTATTTT
few	TRBV12-3/TRBV12-4	-	TRBJ1-2	CASSLSQNYGYTF	TGTGCCAGCAGTTTAAGCCAGAACTATGGCTACACCTTC
few	TRBV12-3/TRBV12-4	TRBD2	TRBJ2-1	CASRIAGYEQFF	TGTGCCAGCAGGATAGCGGGCTATGAGCAGTTCTTC
-	TRBV4-3	TRBD1	TRBJ2-7	CASSQDGTVSLEQYF	TGCGCCAGCAGCCAAGACGGGACAGTCTCCCTCGAGCAGTACTTC
-	TRBV20-1	-	TRBJ1-2	CSARGTLRNYGYTF	TGCAGTGCTAGAGGGACGTTACGGAACTATGGCTACACCTTC
few	TRBV6-2/TRBV6-3	TRBD2	TRBJ2-3	CASSYPGLAGTDTQYF	TGTGCCAGCAGTTACCCCGGACTAGCGGGAACAGATACGCAGTATTTT
few	TRBV12-3/TRBV12-4	-	TRBJ2-2	CASSFAGDTGELFF	TGTGCCAGCAGTTTTGCAGGAGACACCGGGGAGCTGTTTTTT
few	TRBV11-3	-	TRBJ2-2	CASSLVAGPGELFF	TGTGCCAGCAGCTTAGTGGCGGGTCCCGGGGAGCTGTTTTTT
few	TRBV12-3/TRBV12-4	-	TRBJ2-7	CASSLQVPDYEQYF	TGTGCCAGCAGTCTCCAGGTCCCGGACTACGAGCAGTACTTC
-	TRBV5-1	TRBD2	TRBJ2-2	CASSLYFGRQRNTGELFF	TGCGCCAGCAGCTTGTACTTCGGGAGGCAGCGGAACACCGGGGAGCTGTTTTTT
few	TRBV21-1	-	TRBJ2-2	CASSKGLDRGTGELFF	TGTGCCAGCAGCAAAGGGCTCGACAGGGGAACCGGGGAGCTGTTTTTT
few	TRBV7-9	-	TRBJ1-5	CASSLPDQPQHF	TGTGCCAGCAGCTTACCGGATCAGCCCCAGCATTTT
-	TRBV12-3/TRBV12-4	-	TRBJ1-2	CASSRMRGYTF	TGTGCCAGCAGCCGAATGCGGGGCTACACCTTC
many	TRBV12-3/TRBV12-4	-	TRBJ2-3	CASSLGSNTDTQYF	TGTGCCAGCAGTTTAGGCTCGAACACAGATACGCAGTATTTT
-	TRBV7-3	-	TRBJ1-6	CASSLMGINSPLHF	TGTGCCAGCAGCTTAATGGGAATTAATTCACCCCTCCACTTT
-	TRBV5-1	TRBD1	TRBJ2-3	CASSSRGREDTQYF	TGCGCCAGCAGCTCCAGGGGGCGCGAAGATACGCAGTATTTT